A selection of T cell receptor beta chains follows, all from one sample in a study of beta chain features in type 1 diabetes. The repertoire was sequenced with immunoSEQ multiplex PCR; TCRdb's copy has only in-frame clones and lacks some. The sample contains roughly 730,000 clones, 13% of which appear only once. The sequencing input was naive CD4+ T cells from blood. All receptors derive from a man in his late teens or twenties with type 1 diabetes. The CDR3 runs from the conserved cysteine through the conserved F or W. Fields, in order: clone size, V gene, D gene, J gene, CDR3 protein, CDR3 DNA. A D gene is named only where the DNA matches it firmly. The size entry is marked missing in some rows and otherwise reads once, few, many or a size class.

>few|TRBV10-3|-|TRBJ1-2
CAISESPTTKGYTF
TGTGCCATCAGTGAGTCTCCGACAACTAAGGGCTACACCTTC
>-|TRBV30|TRBD2|TRBJ2-3
CAWRPSGGALTQYF
TGTGCCTGGAGGCCTAGCGGGGGGGCCCTTACGCAGTATTTT
>-|TRBV6-5|-|TRBJ2-3
CASSYWRGRGTDTQYF
TGTGCCAGCAGTTATTGGAGGGGGCGCGGCACAGATACGCAGTATTTT
>-|TRBV6-1|TRBD1|TRBJ1-6
CATLGQPNSPLHF
TGTGCCACCCTGGGACAGCCCAATTCACCCCTCCACTTT
>few|TRBV9|-|TRBJ1-1
CASSVAGEGRNTEAFF
TGTGCCAGCAGCGTAGCGGGGGAAGGGCGGAACACTGAAGCTTTCTTT
>-|TRBV14|TRBD1|TRBJ1-6
CASSLTDRVGSPLHF
TGTGCCAGCAGCCTGACGGACAGGGTCGGTTCACCCCTCCACTTT
>-|TRBV7-8|-|TRBJ1-5
CASSLSIGNQPQHF
TGTGCCAGCAGCTTATCCATTGGTAATCAGCCCCAGCATTTT
>few|TRBV2|-|TRBJ2-2
CASRGDGNTGELFF
TGTGCCAGCAGGGGGGACGGGAACACCGGGGAGCTGTTTTTT
>few|TRBV29-1|-|TRBJ2-5
CSVDLTDEETQYF
TGCAGCGTTGACCTGACAGACGAAGAGACCCAGTACTTC
>-|TRBV15|-|TRBJ2-5
CATSSRWGTGETQYF
TGTGCCACCAGCAGTCGATGGGGAACGGGAGAGACCCAGTACTTC
>-|TRBV6-5|-|TRBJ2-6
CASSLSYSGANVLTF
TGTGCCAGCAGTCTATCCTACTCTGGGGCCAACGTCCTGACTTTC
>-|TRBV5-1|TRBD2|TRBJ2-3
CASGMGLATDTQYF
TGCGCCAGCGGGATGGGACTAGCGACAGATACGCAGTATTTT
>few|TRBV30|TRBD1|TRBJ2-4
CAWSHRGDIQYF
TGTGCCTGGAGTCACAGGGGAGACATTCAGTACTTC
>few|TRBV15|-|TRBJ2-5
CATSRDEGGVETQYF
TGTGCCACCAGCAGAGATGAAGGCGGGGTAGAGACCCAGTACTTC
>-|TRBV5-6|-|TRBJ1-1
CASSLTGFIEAFF
TGTGCCAGCAGCTTGACAGGGTTTATTGAAGCTTTCTTT
>few|TRBV30|-|TRBJ2-3
CAWGVGGTQYF
TGTGCCTGGGGGGTAGGGGGAACGCAGTATTTT
>few|TRBV2|-|TRBJ1-5
CASRARDFQPQHF
TGTGCCAGCAGAGCCAGGGATTTTCAGCCCCAGCATTTT
>few|TRBV10-3|-|TRBJ1-1
CAISPPPGRGTEAFF
TGTGCCATCAGTCCACCCCCGGGTAGGGGGACTGAAGCTTTCTTT